This T cell receptor (beta chain) was captured in a study of T-cell memory formation after mild COVID-19. As for the study in general: Largely donor-specific TCR clusters were found.

The sample holds a few counts of this clonotype. Its target is not known. TCRdb re-derived calls from the 5' RACE reads in MiXCR, one entry per CDR3 protein. The sample records about 130,000 distinct CDR3 sequences, roughly 15% being singletons. Study-wide results and caveats: CM and EM subsets held most contracting CD4+ clones; EMRA held CD8+ ones. Detection of some responders pre-infection suggested pre-existing cross-reactive memory T cells participated. CD4/CD8 balance held among clones contracting day 15 to 85, and later expanders leaned CD4+.

Germline assignment: CDR1 KGHDR and CDR2 SFDVKD. The ends lost 3 bases at V and 3 bases at J; junction bases unmatched: 3. CDR3 length: 16 residues. The chain links TRBV24-1 to TRBJ2-3; TRBD2 agrees at 12 bases. Sequencing was performed on PBMCs or a T cell subset sorted from them (not recorded which). The source is an adult woman who had mild COVID-19 (a few samples of this study predate the infection). Cell type and time point are not known. CDR3 sequence (DNA): TGTGCCACCAGTGATCCTAGCGGGGGGGTAACAGATACGCAGTATTTT. Translating it yields CATSDPSGGVTDTQYF.